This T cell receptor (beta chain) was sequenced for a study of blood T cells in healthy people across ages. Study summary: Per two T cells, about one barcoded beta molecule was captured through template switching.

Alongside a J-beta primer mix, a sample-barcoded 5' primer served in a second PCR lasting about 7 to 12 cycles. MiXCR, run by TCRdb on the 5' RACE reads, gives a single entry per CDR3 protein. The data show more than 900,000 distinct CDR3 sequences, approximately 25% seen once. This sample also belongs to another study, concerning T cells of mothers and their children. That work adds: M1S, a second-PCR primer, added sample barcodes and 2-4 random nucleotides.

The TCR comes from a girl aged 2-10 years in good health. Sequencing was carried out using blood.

The CDR3: CSVVRGNIQYF. The CDR3 nucleotides are TGCAGCGTTGTAAGGGGAAACATTCAGTACTTC. The rearrangement links TRBV29-1 to TRBJ2-4, with a possible D match to TRBD1 (5 bases). The CDR3 totals 11 residues. Trimming removed 4 bases at V and 6 bases at J, with 7 bases between. Germline loops: CDR1 SQVTM, CDR2 ANQGSEA.